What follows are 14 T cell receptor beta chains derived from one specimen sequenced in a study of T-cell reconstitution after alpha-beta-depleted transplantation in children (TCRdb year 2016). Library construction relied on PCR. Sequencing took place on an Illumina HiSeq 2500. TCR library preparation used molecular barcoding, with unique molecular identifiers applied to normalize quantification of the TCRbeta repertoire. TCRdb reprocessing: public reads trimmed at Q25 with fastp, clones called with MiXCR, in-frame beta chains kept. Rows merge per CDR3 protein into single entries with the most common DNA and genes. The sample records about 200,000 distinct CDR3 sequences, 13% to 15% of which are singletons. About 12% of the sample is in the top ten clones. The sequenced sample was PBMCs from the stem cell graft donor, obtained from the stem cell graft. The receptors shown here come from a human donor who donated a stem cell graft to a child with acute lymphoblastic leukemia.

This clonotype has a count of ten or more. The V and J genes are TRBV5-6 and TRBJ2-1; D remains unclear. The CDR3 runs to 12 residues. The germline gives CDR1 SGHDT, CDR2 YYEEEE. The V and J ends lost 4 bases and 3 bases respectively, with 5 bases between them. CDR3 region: CASSRRYNEQFF. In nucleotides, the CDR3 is TGTGCCAGCAGCCGGCGCTACAATGAGCAGTTCTTC.

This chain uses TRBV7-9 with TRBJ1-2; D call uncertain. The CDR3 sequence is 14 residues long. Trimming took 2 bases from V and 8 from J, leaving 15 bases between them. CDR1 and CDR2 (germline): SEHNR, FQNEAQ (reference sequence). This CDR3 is CASSLLQYPEGYTF. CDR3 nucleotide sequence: TGTGCCAGCAGCTTACTCCAGTACCCTGAAGGCTACACCTTC.

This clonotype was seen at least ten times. The CDR3 reads CASRGVLIRDTDTQYF. As DNA, the CDR3 is TGCGCCAGCAGAGGGGTCTTAATCCGGGACACAGATACGCAGTATTTT. V gene TRBV5-1 combines with J gene TRBJ2-3, with D tentatively TRBD1 or TRBD2 (5 bases each). Germline CDR1 SGHRS, CDR2 YFSETQ. The CDR3 consists of 16 residues. Trimming cost V 5 bases and J 2 bases, with 18 bases left between them.

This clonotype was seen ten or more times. DNA of the CDR3: TGTGCCAGCGGGGCGGTGGTGGGCACTGAAGCTTTCTTT. Translating gives CASGAVVGTEAFF. The J gene is TRBJ1-1, the V gene TRBV28; maybe TRBD1 (5 bases). Looked up from germline, CDR1 is MDHEN and CDR2 is SYDVKM. With 8 bases removed from V and 4 bases from J, the gap between germline ends came to 14 bases. The CDR3 is made up of 13 amino acids.

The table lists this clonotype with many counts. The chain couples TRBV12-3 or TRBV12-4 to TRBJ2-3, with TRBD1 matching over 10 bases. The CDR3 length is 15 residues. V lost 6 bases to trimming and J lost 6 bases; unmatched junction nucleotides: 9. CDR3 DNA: TGTGCCAGCAGCAGGACAGGGGGGCCTTGGGATACGCAGTATTTT. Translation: CASSRTGGPWDTQYF.

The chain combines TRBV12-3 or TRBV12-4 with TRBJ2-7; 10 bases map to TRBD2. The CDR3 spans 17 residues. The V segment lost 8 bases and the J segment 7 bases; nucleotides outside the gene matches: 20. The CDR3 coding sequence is TGTGCCAGCGGTTCTGCCTCACCCCTAGCGGGAGCTCGAGAGCAGTACTTC. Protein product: CASGSASPLAGAREQYF.

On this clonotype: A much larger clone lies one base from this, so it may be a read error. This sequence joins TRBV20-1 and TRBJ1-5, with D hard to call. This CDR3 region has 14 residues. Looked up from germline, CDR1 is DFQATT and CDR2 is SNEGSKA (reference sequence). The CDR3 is CSASRGYSNQPHHF. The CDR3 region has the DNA TGCAGTGCTAGTCGGGGATATAGCAATCAGCCCCATCATTTT.

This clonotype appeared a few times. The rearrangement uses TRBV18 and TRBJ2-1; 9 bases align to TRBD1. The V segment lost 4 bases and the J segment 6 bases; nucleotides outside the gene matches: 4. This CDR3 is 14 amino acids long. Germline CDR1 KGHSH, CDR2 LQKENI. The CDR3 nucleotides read TGTGCCAGCTCACGGACAGGGGCGAGCAATGAGCAGTTCTTC. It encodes CASSRTGASNEQFF.

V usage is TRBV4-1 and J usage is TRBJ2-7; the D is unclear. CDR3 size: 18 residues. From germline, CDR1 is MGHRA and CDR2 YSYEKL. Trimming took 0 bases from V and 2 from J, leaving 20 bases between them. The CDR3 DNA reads TGCGCCAGCAGCCAAGAACGGCCGGACCCTTACCTGGCCTACGAGCAGTACTTC. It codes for CASSQERPDPYLAYEQYF.

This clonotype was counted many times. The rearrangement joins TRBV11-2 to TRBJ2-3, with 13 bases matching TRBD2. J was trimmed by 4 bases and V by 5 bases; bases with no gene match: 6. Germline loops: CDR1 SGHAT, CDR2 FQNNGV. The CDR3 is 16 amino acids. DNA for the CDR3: TGTGCCAGCAGCGGACGGACTAGCGGGAGTGCAGATACGCAGTATTTT. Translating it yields CASSGRTSGSADTQYF.

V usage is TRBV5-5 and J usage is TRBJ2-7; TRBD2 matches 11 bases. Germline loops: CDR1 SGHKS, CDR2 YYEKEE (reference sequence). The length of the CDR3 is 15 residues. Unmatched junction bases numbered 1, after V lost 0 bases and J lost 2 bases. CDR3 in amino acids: CASSLELAGAYEQYF. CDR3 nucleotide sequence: TGTGCCAGCAGCTTGGAACTAGCGGGGGCCTACGAGCAGTACTTC.

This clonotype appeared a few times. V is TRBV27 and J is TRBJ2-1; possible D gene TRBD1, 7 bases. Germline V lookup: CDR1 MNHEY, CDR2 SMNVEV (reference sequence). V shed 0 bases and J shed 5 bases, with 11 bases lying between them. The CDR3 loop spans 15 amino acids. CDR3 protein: CASSLSPGGNNEQFF. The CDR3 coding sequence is TGTGCCAGCAGTTTATCCCCAGGGGGGAACAATGAGCAGTTCTTC.

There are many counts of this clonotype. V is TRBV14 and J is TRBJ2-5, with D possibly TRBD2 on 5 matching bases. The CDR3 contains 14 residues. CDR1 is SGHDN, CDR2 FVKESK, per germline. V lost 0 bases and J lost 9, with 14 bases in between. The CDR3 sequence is CASSQEATAGAQYF. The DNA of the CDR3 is TGTGCCAGCAGCCAAGAAGCGACCGCCGGGGCCCAGTACTTC.

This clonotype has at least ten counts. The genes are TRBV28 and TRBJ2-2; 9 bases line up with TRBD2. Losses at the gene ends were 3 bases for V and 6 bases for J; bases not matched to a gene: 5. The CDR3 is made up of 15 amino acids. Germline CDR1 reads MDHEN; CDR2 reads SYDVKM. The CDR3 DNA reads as TGTGCCAGCAGTTTGCCGGGACTAGCTGCCGGGGAGCTGTTTTTT. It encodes CASSLPGLAAGELFF.